The 11 T cell receptor beta chains below were found in one sample sequenced in a study of T cells in localized non-small cell lung cancer. Profiling relied on immunoSEQ multiplex PCR, and the TCRdb table lists in-frame clones only, not all of them. The sample carries about 70,000 clones, roughly nine tenths recorded once. Source: peripheral blood, taken before any cancer treatment. The receptors shown here come from a male donor aged 60 or over with stage III squamous cell lung carcinoma.

The rearrangement uses TRBV9 and TRBJ1-2; D unresolved. The V gene's germline CDR1 is SGDLS and CDR2 YYNGEE. This CDR3 has 14 amino acids. Trimming cost V 3 bases and J 8 bases, with 17 bases left between them. The DNA of the CDR3 is TGTGCCAGCAGCGCCGACCGGGCGGTGGAGGGCTACACCTTC. Its protein product is CASSADRAVEGYTF.

This sequence joins TRBV4-3 and TRBJ1-2; unclear D gene. This CDR3 is built from 14 residues. Germline V gene data show CDR1 as LGHNA and CDR2 as YSLEER. V was cut by 1 base and J by 3 bases, with 9 bases left in between. CDR3 amino acids: CASSQALGDYGYTF. The DNA for the CDR3 is TGCGCCAGCAGCCAAGCGCTCGGGGACTATGGCTACACCTTC.

The genes are TRBV12-5 and TRBJ1-3, with D uncertain. The V gene lost 2 bases and the J gene lost 1 base, with 6 bases spanning the gap. This CDR3 region has 14 residues. Per the germline V gene, CDR1 is LGHNT and CDR2 is FRNRAP. In DNA form, the CDR3 reads TGTGCTAGTGGTTTGAGCAGATCTGGAAACACCATATATTTT. It translates to CASGLSRSGNTIYF.

The gene calls are TRBV30 and TRBJ1-4; 8 nucleotides agree with TRBD1. The germline gives CDR1 GTSNPN, CDR2 SVGIG (reference sequence). The trim removed 0 bases at V and 2 bases at J, leaving 2 bases unmatched. The CDR3 totals 15 residues. The CDR3 DNA sequence: TGTGCCTGGAGTGTCCCAGGGGGCACTAATGAAAAACTGTTTTTT. This codes for CAWSVPGGTNEKLFF.

This sequence joins TRBV5-6 and TRBJ2-5, with D possibly being TRBD2 (5 bases). Between the trimmed V and J ends, which lost 0 bases and 3 bases, there was a span of 6 bases. The CDR3 has 13 amino acids. Germline-derived CDR1 and CDR2 are SGHDT and YYEEEE. The CDR3 reads CASSLVGKETQYF. DNA of the CDR3: TGTGCCAGCAGCTTGGTCGGGAAAGAGACCCAGTACTTC.

As for this clone: This sample also contains other DNA sequences that code for the same CDR3. The CDR3 nucleotides read TGCGCCAGCAGCTGGGACGGGAGGAATCAGCCCCAGCATTTT. It codes for CASSWDGRNQPQHF. The rearrangement joins TRBV5-1 to TRBJ1-5; a weak D match, TRBD1 (5 bases). CDR1 SGHRS and CDR2 YFSETQ come from the germline V gene. This CDR3 is built from 14 residues. Trimming left V 3 bases short and J 4 bases short, with 11 bases between. Full variable domain (missing parts from reference TRBV5-1 and TRBJ1-5): KAGVTQTPRYLIKTRGQQVTLSCSPISGHRSVSWYQQTPGQGLQFLFEYFSETQRNKGNFPGRFSGRQFSNSRSEMNVSTLELGDSALYLCASSWDGRNQPQHFGDGTRLSIL.

This chain uses TRBV27 with TRBJ1-2; D is possibly TRBD1 (5 bases). Per the germline V gene, CDR1 is MNHEY and CDR2 is SMNVEV (reference sequence). The CDR3 is made up of 14 amino acids. V shed 6 bases and J shed 3 bases, with 14 bases lying between them. As DNA, the CDR3 is TGTGCCAGCAGCAGGAGGGGCTGGGACTATGGCTACACCTTC. This codes for CASSRRGWDYGYTF.

This clone was counted only a few times. The rearrangement uses TRBV5-4 and TRBJ1-1; D remains ambiguous. Trimming left V 0 bases short and J 7 bases short, with 7 bases between. The CDR3 runs 12 residues. The germline CDR1 and CDR2 sequences are SGHNT and YYREEE (reference sequence). CDR3 loop: CASSLEVGEAFF. In DNA form, the CDR3 reads TGTGCCAGCAGCTTGGAGGTGGGTGAAGCTTTCTTT.

The chain couples TRBV7-9 to TRBJ1-6; D is uncertain. The CDR3 totals 14 residues. V was shortened by 1 base and J by 3 bases, with 4 bases between the two germline ends. Germline V gene sequence: CDR1 SEHNR, CDR2 FQNEAQ (reference sequence). The CDR3 coding sequence is TGTGCCAGCAGCTTAGACAGCTATAATTCACCCCTCCACTTT. Its translation is CASSLDSYNSPLHF.

The sample holds a few counts of this clone. This chain links TRBV6-1 with TRBJ1-6; a weak D match, TRBD1 (5 bases). Trimming took off 1 base at V and 6 bases at J, with 16 bases between the two ends. This CDR3 has 17 residues. Germline values: CDR1 MNHNS, CDR2 SASEGT. The CDR3 loop reads CASSEESWGVPNSPLHF. CDR3 in DNA: TGTGCCAGCAGTGAAGAGAGTTGGGGGGTCCCTAATTCACCCCTCCACTTT.

The chain employs TRBV6-6 and TRBJ2-5; 9 nucleotides match TRBD1. The germline V gene has CDR1 MNHNY and CDR2 SVGAGI (reference sequence). The CDR3 runs 15 residues. The V and J ends lost 2 bases and 1 base, in that order; junction bases with no gene match: 2. The CDR3, as DNA: TGTGCCAGCAGTTACCGGGACAGGGCCCAAGAGACCCAGTACTTC. It specifies CASSYRDRAQETQYF.